One T cell receptor beta chain is described in this entry. All recovered Cohort 3 donors got two negative PCRs, got clearance, or saw symptom resolution. Generated by immunoSEQ multiplex PCR, the TCRdb table keeps only in-frame clones and is missing some. The sample has roughly 340,000 clones; 80% to 90% are singletons. This sample is part of a study of blood T cell repertoires in COVID-19. Germline lookup yields CDR1 SGHTA and CDR2 FQGNSA. The CDR3 runs 15 residues. The V segment lost 6 bases and the J segment 3 bases; nucleotides outside the gene matches: 8. This sequence joins TRBV7-2 and TRBJ1-1; 9 positions match TRBD1. The source material was PBMCs or T cells enriched from blood (not recorded which). The sequence was obtained from a man between 18 and 29 years old who had recovered from COVID-19. CDR3 sequence (DNA): TGTGCCAGCAGTCCTACAGGGGGCGTAGACACTGAAGCTTTCTTT. Amino acids: CASSPTGGVDTEAFF. Complete variable domain (other parts from reference TRBV7-2 and TRBJ1-1): GAGVSQSPSNKVTEKGKDVELRCDPISGHTALYWYRQSLGQGLEFLIYFQGNSAPDKSGLPSDRFSAERTGGSVSTLTIQRTQQEDSAVYLCASSPTGGVDTEAFFGQGTRLTVV.